The next 29 T cell receptor beta chains were all read from a single sample in a study of PD-1 blockade in classical Hodgkin lymphoma. TCRdb keeps only in-frame clones here, not all; method: immunoSEQ multiplex PCR. The table includes tens of thousands of clones, around 78% detected once. Autologous stem cell transplantation was followed by relapse in every patient, and brentuximab vedotin exposure varied. The sample in question was peripheral blood mononuclear cells (PBMCs), obtained at baseline. The source of these receptors is a human donor with classical Hodgkin lymphoma.

The rearrangement joins TRBV5-1 to TRBJ2-3; TRBD2 matches 8 bases. The CDR3 sequence is 14 residues long. Germline V gene data show CDR1 as SGHRS and CDR2 as YFSETQ. V lost 4 bases and J lost 3; bases outside the gene matches: 4. In nucleotides, the CDR3 is TGCGCCAGCAGCAGTGGACTAGCTACAGATACGCAGTATTTT. Translating it yields CASSSGLATDTQYF.

The chain has TRBV6-5 and TRBJ2-5; 9 bases are a match to TRBD1. V shed 6 bases, J shed 11 bases, and the junction held 13 bases outside the gene matches. CDR1 and CDR2 (germline): MNHEY, SVGAGI. This CDR3 comprises 14 residues. The CDR3 here is CASRIRTGVREQYF. The CDR3 region has the DNA TGTGCCAGCAGGATTCGGACAGGGGTCCGTGAGCAGTACTTC.

This sequence joins TRBV10-3 and TRBJ2-2; weak D call: TRBD2 (5 bases). With 1 base removed from V and 7 bases from J, the gap between germline ends came to 13 bases. CDR3 size: 15 residues. The germline gives CDR1 ENHRY, CDR2 SYGVKD. The CDR3 loop reads CAISELEKGSGELFF. Here the CDR3 DNA reads TGTGCCATCAGTGAGTTGGAGAAAGGGAGCGGGGAGCTGTTTTTT.

The rearrangement links TRBV7-2 to TRBJ1-3; no definite D call. The CDR3 contains 13 residues. V was trimmed by 4 bases and J by 4 bases, leaving 8 bases between them. From germline, CDR1 is SGHTA and CDR2 FQGNSA. The CDR3 loop reads CASSSRSGNTIYF. The CDR3 DNA is TGTGCCAGCAGCTCCAGAAGCGGAAACACCATATATTTT.

The chain carries TRBV4-2 and TRBJ2-3; 13 bases fit TRBD2. This CDR3 comprises 17 residues. Germline CDR1 is LGHNA and CDR2 is YNFKEQ. With V trimmed by 5 bases and J by 4 bases, 9 bases remained unmatched. CDR3 sequence: CASSFRLAGGTADTQYF. In DNA, the CDR3 is TGTGCCAGCAGCTTCAGACTAGCGGGGGGAACCGCAGATACGCAGTATTTT.

The V and J genes are TRBV6-1 and TRBJ1-1; D remains ambiguous. CDR1 MNHNS and CDR2 SASEGT come from the germline V gene. V shed 4 bases and J shed 3 bases, with 15 bases lying between them. This CDR3 contains 15 residues. CDR3 nucleotide sequence: TGTGCCAGCAGTGCGCGATGGAGTTTGGACACTGAAGCTTTCTTT. Protein sequence: CASSARWSLDTEAFF.

The sample holds a few counts of this clone. V is TRBV10-3 and J is TRBJ2-1; D perhaps matches TRBD1 (6 bases). The CDR3 consists of 10 residues. Germline V gives CDR1 ENHRY, CDR2 SYGVKD. The germline V and J ends were trimmed by 8 bases and 9 bases, with 8 bases remaining between them. CDR3 in amino acids: CAIGQPEQFF. For the CDR3, the DNA is TGTGCCATCGGACAGCCTGAGCAGTTCTTC.

The rearrangement uses TRBV2 and TRBJ1-1; possible D gene TRBD1, 6 bases. In germline, CDR1 is SNHLY, CDR2 FYNNEI. V lost 2 bases to trimming and J lost 5 bases, with 9 bases between them. This CDR3 has 13 amino acids. The CDR3 DNA is TGTGCCAGCAGTGAAATCAGGGGAACTGAAGCTTTCTTT. This encodes CASSEIRGTEAFF.

The CDR3 region has the DNA TGTGCCAGTAGTCCCGGCGCGGGGAGCACAGATACGCAGTATTTT. It translates to CASSPGAGSTDTQYF. V is TRBV19 and J is TRBJ2-3; TRBD2 is a possible D gene (6 bases). The CDR3 is 15 residues long. Germline V gene data show CDR1 as LNHDA and CDR2 as SQIVND (reference sequence). V dropped 5 bases and J dropped 0 bases, with 12 bases sitting between them.

The DNA of the CDR3 is TGTGCCAGCAGTGTGCAGTCCACAGATACGCAGTATTTT. It encodes CASSVQSTDTQYF. The chain couples TRBV6-4 to TRBJ2-3; D remains unclear. The germline CDR1 and CDR2 sequences are MRHNA and SNTAGT. The CDR3 spans 13 residues. Trimming took 4 bases from V and 2 from J, leaving 7 bases between them.

The chain employs TRBV4-1 and TRBJ2-3, with 10 bases matching TRBD2. After removal of 4 bases from V and 1 base from J, the junction contained 14 bases not matched to a gene. CDR3 size: 19 residues. Germline loops: CDR1 MGHRA, CDR2 YSYEKL. CDR3 sequence reads: CASSRSGLAPLGGTDTQYF. The CDR3 region has the DNA TGCGCCAGCAGCCGATCGGGACTAGCGCCCTTGGGGGGCACAGATACGCAGTATTTT.

The chain is built from TRBV11-2 and TRBJ2-5; 12 bases agree with TRBD1. Germline CDR1 SGHAT, CDR2 FQNNGV. CDR3 length: 16 amino acids. J was trimmed by 5 bases and V by 2 bases; bases with no gene match: 6. CDR3 nucleotides: TGTGCCAGCAGCTTATCCTCCGGGACAGGGGGCGAGACCCAGTACTTC. Encoded protein: CASSLSSGTGGETQYF.

This clone was observed a few times. The chain employs TRBV9 and TRBJ1-5, with D uncertain. Germline V gene sequence: CDR1 SGDLS, CDR2 YYNGEE. The CDR3 consists of 14 residues. V was cut by 0 bases and J by 8 bases, with 12 bases left in between. In DNA form, the CDR3 reads TGTGCCAGCAGCGTAGACCCCCGAGAGGAGCCCCAGCATTTT. Translated, it gives CASSVDPREEPQHF.

J is TRBJ1-4 and V is TRBV4-3, with D hard to call. There are 16 residues in the CDR3. From germline, CDR1 is LGHNA and CDR2 YSLEER. V was pared by 0 bases and J by 7 bases, with 15 bases between. The CDR3 loop reads CASSQDPGVASEKLFF. CDR3 DNA sequence: TGCGCCAGCAGCCAAGACCCCGGCGTCGCGAGTGAAAAACTGTTTTTT.

The rearrangement joins TRBV12-1 to TRBJ1-2; the DNA was not compared with TRBD1, the D call given in the table. TRBV12-1 is described as a pseudogene. The CDR3 sequence is 17 residues long. The CDR3 DNA sequence: TGTGCCAGCAGCTTTAGGGACAGCCGGCATTCTAACTATGGCTACACCTTC. It specifies CASSFRDSRHSNYGYTF.

The CDR3 is CASSQEGYEQYF. The CDR3 region has the DNA TGTGCCAGCAGCCAAGAAGGGTACGAGCAGTACTTC. V is TRBV2 and J is TRBJ2-7; no reliable D call. The CDR3 covers 12 residues. The germline V gene encodes CDR1 SNHLY and CDR2 FYNNEI. V gave up 6 bases and J gave up 4 bases, with 10 bases separating them.

The gene calls are TRBV6-5 and TRBJ2-1; 9 bases align to TRBD1. CDR3 length: 15 residues. V was pared by 0 bases and J by 9 bases, with 6 bases of the junction left unmatched. CDR1 and CDR2 from the germline V gene are MNHEY and SVGAGI. The CDR3 loop reads CASSYSGQGWSEQFF. Written as DNA, the CDR3 is TGTGCCAGCAGTTACTCTGGACAGGGGTGGTCTGAGCAGTTCTTC.

Remarks on this clone: Other nucleotide sequences from this sample produce the same CDR3. This sequence joins TRBV9 and TRBJ1-4; maybe TRBD1 (5 bases). Trimming removed 0 bases at V and 3 bases at J, with 6 bases between. The V gene's germline CDR1 is SGDLS and CDR2 YYNGEE. This CDR3 region has 14 residues. The CDR3 nucleotides read TGTGCCAGCAGCGTAGGGGGGTCTAATGAAAAACTGTTTTTT. As protein: CASSVGGSNEKLFF.

V usage is TRBV12-1 and J usage is TRBJ2-7. TRBV12-1 is annotated as a pseudogene. This CDR3 has 14 residues. The CDR3 is CASSHRDASYEQYF. In DNA form, the CDR3 reads TGTGCCAGCAGCCACCGGGACGCTTCCTACGAGCAGTACTTC.

This chain uses TRBV15 with TRBJ1-4; D uncertain. From germline, CDR1 is LNHNV and CDR2 YYDKDF (reference sequence). V dropped 3 bases and J dropped 6 bases, with 8 bases sitting between them. This CDR3 has 13 residues. In nucleotides, the CDR3 is TGTGCCACCAGCAGGGCCCTGGATGAAAAACTGTTTTTT. Residues: CATSRALDEKLFF.

The J gene is TRBJ2-7, the V gene TRBV19, with a weak D call TRBD1 (5 bases). The germline CDR1 and CDR2 sequences are LNHDA and SQIVND (reference sequence). This CDR3 comprises 13 residues. Trimming left V 7 bases short and J 0 bases short, with 10 bases between. CDR3 residues: CASTPRGSYEQYF. The CDR3 DNA follows: TGTGCCAGTACCCCAAGGGGCTCCTACGAGCAGTACTTC.

The J gene is TRBJ2-4, the V gene TRBV6-5; 8 bases fit TRBD1. CDR1 is MNHEY and CDR2 is SVGAGI in the germline V gene. This CDR3 region has 15 residues. After removal of 6 bases from V and 4 bases from J, the junction contained 8 bases not matched to a gene. The CDR3 DNA is TGTGCCAGCAGATCCTCCGGGACAGGAAAAAACATTCAGTACTTC. Amino acids: CASRSSGTGKNIQYF.

V is TRBV14 and J is TRBJ2-7; 8 bases agree with TRBD1. Trimming removed 4 bases from V and 3 bases from J; junction bases left unmatched: 11. Germline V gene sequence: CDR1 SGHDN, CDR2 FVKESK. There are 16 residues in the CDR3. CDR3 amino acids: CASSLEAGTGNYEQYF. As DNA, the CDR3 is TGTGCCAGCAGCCTCGAGGCCGGGACAGGAAACTACGAGCAGTACTTC.

The genes are TRBV19 and TRBJ1-5; D unclear. Germline CDR1 and CDR2: LNHDA and SQIVND (reference sequence). The CDR3 is 14 residues long. V lost 3 bases, J lost 2 bases, and 8 bases lay in between. In nucleotides, the CDR3 is TGTGCCAGTAGTATCTTCACGGGCAATCAGCCCCAGCATTTT. It is translated as CASSIFTGNQPQHF.

This chain connects TRBV7-7 to TRBJ2-3, with D hard to call. This CDR3 region has 13 residues. Deletions cut 0 bases from V and 5 bases from J, with 6 bases between. Germline assignment: CDR1 SSHAT and CDR2 FNYEAQ (reference sequence). In DNA, the CDR3 is TGTGCCAGCAGCTTAGCCGTAGAAGATACGCAGTATTTT. Encoded protein: CASSLAVEDTQYF.

The V and J genes are TRBV10-3 and TRBJ2-7; D is perhaps TRBD1 or TRBD2 (6 bases each). CDR1 is ENHRY and CDR2 is SYGVKD in the germline V gene. V was cut by 8 bases and J by 3 bases, with 17 bases left in between. This CDR3 is built from 14 residues. The CDR3 here is CAILEGGRNYEQYF. In DNA, the CDR3 is TGTGCCATCCTTGAGGGGGGCAGGAACTACGAGCAGTACTTC.

The chain links TRBV4-3 to TRBJ1-3; perhaps TRBD1 as D (5 bases). The V and J ends lost 0 bases and 2 bases respectively, with 8 bases between them. Germline values: CDR1 LGHNA, CDR2 YSLEER. The CDR3 is made up of 15 amino acids. CDR3 sequence: CASSQDSGTGNTIYF. CDR3 coding DNA: TGCGCCAGCAGCCAAGATTCAGGGACTGGAAACACCATATATTTT.

The J gene is TRBJ1-6, the V gene TRBV5-1; D gene ambiguous. The CDR3 is made up of 14 amino acids. V gave up 3 bases and J gave up 10 bases, with 14 bases separating them. Germline CDR1 SGHRS, CDR2 YFSETQ. DNA for the CDR3: TGCGCCAGCAGCTCGGAGGATTTGGGCTCACCCCTCCACTTT. Protein sequence: CASSSEDLGSPLHF.

The CDR3 sequence is CASSPSMEVDEKLFF. For the CDR3, the DNA is TGTGCCAGCAGCCCCAGTATGGAGGTGGATGAAAAACTGTTTTTT. The rearrangement uses TRBV7-9 and TRBJ1-4, with D unresolved. CDR1 and CDR2 (germline): SEHNR, FQNEAQ (reference sequence). The CDR3 length is 15 residues. Trimming left V 5 bases short and J 6 bases short, with 16 bases between.